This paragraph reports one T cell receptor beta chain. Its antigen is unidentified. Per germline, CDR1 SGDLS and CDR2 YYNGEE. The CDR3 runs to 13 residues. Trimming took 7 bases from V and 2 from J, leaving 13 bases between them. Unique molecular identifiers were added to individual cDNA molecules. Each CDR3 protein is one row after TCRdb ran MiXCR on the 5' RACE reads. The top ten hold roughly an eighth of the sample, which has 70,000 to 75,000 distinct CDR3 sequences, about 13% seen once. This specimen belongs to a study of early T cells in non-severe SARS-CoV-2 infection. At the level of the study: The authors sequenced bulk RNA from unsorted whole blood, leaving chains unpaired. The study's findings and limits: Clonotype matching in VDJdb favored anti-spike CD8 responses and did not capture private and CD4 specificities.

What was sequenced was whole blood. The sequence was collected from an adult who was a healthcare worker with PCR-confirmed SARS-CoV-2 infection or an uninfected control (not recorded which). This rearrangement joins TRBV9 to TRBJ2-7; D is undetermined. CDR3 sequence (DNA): TGTGCCAGCTCCCCCGGTGACCCCTACGAGCAGTACTTC. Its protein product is CASSPGDPYEQYF.